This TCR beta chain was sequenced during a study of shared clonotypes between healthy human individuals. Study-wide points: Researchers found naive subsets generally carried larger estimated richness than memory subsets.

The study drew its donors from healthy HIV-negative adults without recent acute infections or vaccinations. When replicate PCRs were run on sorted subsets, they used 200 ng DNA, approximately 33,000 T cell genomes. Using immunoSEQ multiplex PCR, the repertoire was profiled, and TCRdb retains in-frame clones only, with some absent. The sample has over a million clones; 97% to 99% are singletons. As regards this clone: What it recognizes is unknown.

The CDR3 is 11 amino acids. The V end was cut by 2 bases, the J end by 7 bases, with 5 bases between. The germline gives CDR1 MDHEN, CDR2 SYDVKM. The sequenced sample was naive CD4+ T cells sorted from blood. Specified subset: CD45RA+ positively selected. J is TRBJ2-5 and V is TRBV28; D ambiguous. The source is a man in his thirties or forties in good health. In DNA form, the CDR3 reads TGTGCCAGCAGTTTAATGGGGACCCAGTACTTC. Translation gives CASSLMGTQYF.